This paragraph covers one TCR beta chain sequence. What this receptor recognizes is not known. No clone much larger than this one lies a single base away; base qualities are absent. The CDR1 and CDR2 encoded by the germline V gene are MNHEY and SVGAGI. From the cysteine up to the phenylalanine, the CDR3 has a length of 14 residues. Only the CDR3 DNA stays, 42 bases, in frame from base 1. V is cut back by 6 bases and J by 1 base, with 4 bases in the junction unmatched. The sample is drawn from a study of blood T cell repertoires in COVID-19 (dated by TCRdb to 2019 to 2021). General notes on the study: The collaborator samples originated in the United States, Italy and Spain and spanned the acute and convalescent phases of COVID-19. Where available, HLA class I and class II types were obtained from metadata supplied by the sample provider rather than from assay-based typing. A freely available public database, intended as a resource for researchers studying the immune response to SARS-CoV-2, is where the repertoires were released. Deeply sampled blood TCRbeta repertoires from subjects exposed to, actively infected with, or recovered from COVID-19 were included in the dataset. Samples came from the ongoing ImmuneRACE study (first 160 participants) plus 1,254 subjects from 6 global collaborators. Sample metadata almost always included a de-identified subject ID, COVID-19 status, age in years and sex. The prospective study material was composed of cDNA or gDNA derived from T cells, B-cell-depleted T cells, or PBMCs.

General conclusions and limits of the study: How much clinical and demographic metadata was included differed by source and by participant, and the metadata was provided uncurated.

Collaborating institutions collected whole blood in K2EDTA tubes following their own protocols. For TCRbeta analysis, collaborator samples were shipped as frozen whole blood, as isolated PBMCs, or as DNA extracted from either sample type. TCRbeta CDR3 regions were amplified from genomic DNA using the immunoSEQ Assay, a bias-controlled multiplex PCR. As for the authors' bioinformatics: The number of nucleated cells in each sample was estimated by amplification of reference gene primers within the assay. Sequence reads were collapsed and filtered to measure the absolute abundance of every unique TCRbeta CDR3 rearrangement. Productive Simpson clonality was computed per sample as the square root of Simpson's diversity index over productive rearrangements. This is the immuneACCESS table as TCRdb keeps it, with only in-frame sequences that have V and J called. A part of the clones is gone; compared with another copy, unresolved V genes explain less than half, and the rest is unexplained. V, J and clone size were drawn from that table, and D and trimming were deduced from the DNA. Here the sample has hundreds of thousands of clones; 65% to 90% occur a single time. The ten largest clones represent 4.9% of the sample.

The chain uses TRBV6-5 and TRBJ1-2; 8 bases in between match TRBD1. Sequenced material: peripheral blood. This clonotype was sampled from a woman older than 75 with active or convalescent COVID-19. The DNA sequence follows: TGTGCCAGCAGCCAACAGGGGGATAACTATGGCTACACCTTC. Translation gives CASSQQGDNYGYTF.